This T cell receptor beta chain came from a study of tumor-infiltrating lymphocytes in primary liver carcinoma. With a constant-region primer, TCR beta cDNA was made from approximately 500 ng of total RNA. Amplification in three nested multiplex PCR rounds with slightly modified ARM-PCR gave rise to TCR beta libraries. A C-beta reverse primer and TRBV1-TRBV30 forward primers served in each of the first two PCR rounds, at around 10 cycles apiece. TCRdb redid the calling of the multiplex PCR reads with MiXCR, one entry per CDR3 protein. The sample lists 190,000 or so distinct CDR3 sequences, about two thirds seen once, with 5.5% to 9% in the top ten. Germline CDR1 SGHAT, CDR2 FQNNGV. CDR3 length: 15 residues. Alongside blood RNA obtained from unsorted whole blood, germline DNA was also extracted. Comments on this clonotype: Compared with germline, one end of the junction differs, possibly owing to a read error.

This TCR was sampled from a woman aged 60 to 75 with primary liver carcinoma and hepatitis B virus infection. The chain links TRBV11-2 to TRBJ2-1; no reliable D call. The specimen sequenced was peripheral blood. The CDR3 bases are TGCGCCAGCAGCTTAGAGGCGAGAGACTACAATGAGCAGTTCTTC. Its translation: CASSLEARDYNEQFF.